Given below is one T cell receptor beta chain in context. Its antigen is still unknown. No much larger clone is present one base from it, and per-base qualities are unavailable. Each collaborating institution followed its own protocols to collect whole blood in K2EDTA tubes. For TCRbeta analysis, collaborator samples were shipped as frozen whole blood, as isolated PBMCs, or as DNA extracted from either sample type. TCRbeta CDR3 regions were amplified from genomic DNA by means of the immunoSEQ Assay, a bias-controlled multiplex PCR. Processing in the source paper ran as follows. Nucleated cell counts per sample were estimated from amplification of reference gene primers within the assay. To quantify the absolute abundance of each unique TCRbeta CDR3 rearrangement, sequence reads were collapsed and filtered. For each sample, productive Simpson clonality was calculated by taking the square root of Simpson's diversity index across productive rearrangements. Sourced from immuneACCESS, this table was stored by TCRdb with only in-frame sequences that have V and J called. A share of the clones is absent; for the studies checked, an unresolved V gene accounts for under half, and the remainder has no known explanation. V and J calls and clone size are given by that table; D and trimming were obtained from the DNA. This sample holds 84,000 or so clones; over 80% were observed only once. The ten largest clones take up approximately 12% of the sample.

This record comes from a study of blood T cell repertoires in COVID-19 (TCRdb year 2020). As for the study more broadly: Samples from collaborators originated in the United States, Italy and Spain and spanned both the acute and convalescent phases of COVID-19. The material from the prospective study consisted of cDNA or gDNA derived from T cells, B-cell-depleted T cells, or PBMCs. Subjects who had been exposed to COVID-19, were actively infected with it, or had recovered from it provided the deeply sampled blood TCRbeta repertoires that made up the dataset. The repertoires were made available in a free public database intended to serve as a resource for research on the immune response to SARS-CoV-2. Samples were obtained from the ongoing ImmuneRACE study (first 160 participants) and from 1,254 subjects provided by 6 global collaborators. Sample metadata almost always included a de-identified subject ID, COVID-19 status, age in years and sex. Where HLA class I and class II types were available, the types were taken from metadata supplied by the sample provider, not from assay-based typing. The paper as a whole reports these results and caveats: Clinical and demographic metadata were provided uncurated, with the amount varying by source and participant.

Sequences KGHDR (CDR1) and SFDVKD (CDR2) are obtained from the germline V gene. The junction shows trimming of 0 bases on V and 4 bases on J, plus 12 bases between the germline ends. Including cysteine and phenylalanine, the CDR3 has 16 amino acids. Only the CDR3 DNA stays, 48 bases, in frame from base 1. In this chain, TRBV24-1 is recombined with TRBJ2-1; TRBD1 is perhaps the D gene, given 6 matching bases. The clonotype originates from a woman aged 70-85 years with active or convalescent COVID-19. The sequenced material came from peripheral blood. The DNA sequence is as follows: TGTGCCACCAGTGATTTGCTGGCCAGGGGATACAATGAGCAGTTCTTC. It codes for CATSDLLARGYNEQFF.